The entry that follows covers one T cell receptor beta chain sequence. The sample originates from a study of blood T cell repertoires in COVID-19. How the authors handled the data: By means of reference gene primer amplification, nucleated cell counts were estimated. Here immunoSEQ multiplex PCR was the method, and the copy in TCRdb shows in-frame clones only, minus some. V and J calls and clone size are copied from that table; D and trimming were computed from the DNA. The data contain approximately 38,000 clones, about 86% of them singletons. The receptor was derived from a human donor with acute or convalescent COVID-19. The donor label of this sample is uncertain. Sequences were obtained from peripheral blood.

This chain's CDR3 is CAVKQRQGATGELFF. CDR3 sequence (DNA): TGTGCCGTAAAACAACGACAGGGGGCAACCGGGGAGCTGTTTTTT. V usage is TRBV10-3 and J usage is TRBJ2-2; 10 positions agree with TRBD1. Trimming at V came to 11 bases and at J to 5 bases, leaving 11 bases not matched to a gene. This CDR3 region has 15 residues. Germline loops: CDR1 ENHRY, CDR2 SYGVKD.